The present TCR beta chain was sequenced within a study of T cell clusters in autoimmune cytopenias. Study-level information: TRB sequencing had a median about 49,000 reads and about 2,500 distinct clonotypes per sample. Study conclusions and caveats: Exclusive TRB clusters were about 2.8-fold more numerous in healthy donors than in active autoimmune hepatitis. TRB repertoire shifts in secondary cytopenia and chronic lymphocytic leukemia mostly reflected lymphoma, not autoimmunity. The T cell clusters were defined only in silico, without experimental functional validation.

About this clonotype itself: The antigen remains unidentified.

TRB was amplified by touch-down multiplex PCR, primer pools A and B combined. TCRdb reprocessed the multiplex PCR reads and keeps a single row for each CDR3 protein, giving no DNA. The sample yields several thousand distinct CDR3 sequences, of which the top ten take up around 3.9%. About 37,500 genome equivalents of blood DNA were amplified for TRB. The CDR3 contains 15 residues. The germline CDR1 and CDR2 sequences are MNHEY and SVGAGI. The sequenced sample was peripheral blood. The source of this sequence is a human donor with an autoimmune cytopenia or autoimmune hepatitis (not recorded which). This chain uses TRBV6-5 with TRBJ1-1. CDR3 region: CASSYQGAKHTEAFF.